This section outlines one T cell receptor (beta chain) sequence together with its context. TCRdb keeps only in-frame clones here, not all; method: immunoSEQ multiplex PCR. This table holds approximately 260,000 clones, 85% found once. Within 2 weeks of study entry, exposed participants had contacted a PCR-confirmed or clinician-diagnosed COVID-19 case. These data belong to a study of blood T cell repertoires in COVID-19. Trimming took off 8 bases at V and 0 bases at J, with 8 bases between the two ends. Germline CDR1 and CDR2: SNHLY and FYNNEI. CDR3 size: 14 residues. The sample comprised PBMCs or T cells enriched from blood (not recorded which). This clonotype was sampled from a woman aged 45-59 years who had been exposed to COVID-19. The chain joins TRBV2 to TRBJ1-6; D gene ambiguous. For the CDR3, the DNA is TGTGCCAGCGAAGAGCACTCCTATAATTCACCCCTCCACTTT. Translating gives CASEEHSYNSPLHF.